Included here is one TCR beta chain sequence, with context. Antigen specificity is unknown. The sample comes from a study of T cells in Graves' hyperthyroidism and ophthalmopathy. Study-level results: For ophthalmopathy, model prediction preceded onset by a median 6.5 months.

Graves' hyperthyroidism was deemed stable given no ophthalmopathy progression within 18 months. Each patient was aged 18 to 65 and had newly diagnosed hyperthyroidism of under 2 months' duration. The investigators amplified TCR beta CDR3 regions from RNA transcripts. HTBI primers drove first-round RT-PCR of the TCR CDR3. TCRdb re-called the multiplex PCR reads through MiXCR, storing one row per CDR3 protein. The table shows 550,000 to 800,000 distinct CDR3 sequences, with less than 20% occurring only once. The trim removed 3 bases at V and 7 bases at J, leaving 6 bases unmatched. CDR3 length equals 14 residues.

The chain links TRBV12-3 or TRBV12-4 to TRBJ1-1; 9 bases agree with TRBD1. Sequenced: blood. The receptor was derived from a man between 18 and 35 years old with Graves' hyperthyroidism. CDR3 coding DNA: TGTGCCAGCAGTTTTAGACAGGGGGGCGGTGAAGCTTTCTTT. This codes for CASSFRQGGGEAFF.